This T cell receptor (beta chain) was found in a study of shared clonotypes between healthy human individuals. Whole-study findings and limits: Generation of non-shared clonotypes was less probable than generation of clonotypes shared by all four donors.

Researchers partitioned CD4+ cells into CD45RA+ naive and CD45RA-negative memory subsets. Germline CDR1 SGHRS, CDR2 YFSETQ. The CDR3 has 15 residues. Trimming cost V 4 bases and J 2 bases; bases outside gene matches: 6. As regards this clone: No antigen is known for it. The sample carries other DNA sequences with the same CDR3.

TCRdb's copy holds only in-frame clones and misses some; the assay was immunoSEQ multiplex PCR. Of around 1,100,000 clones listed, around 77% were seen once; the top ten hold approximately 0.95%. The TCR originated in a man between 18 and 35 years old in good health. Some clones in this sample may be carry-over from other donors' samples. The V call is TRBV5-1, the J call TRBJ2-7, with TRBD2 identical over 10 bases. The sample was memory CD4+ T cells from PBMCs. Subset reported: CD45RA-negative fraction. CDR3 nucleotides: TGCGCCAGCAGCCCACGGACTAGCGGCCCCTACGAGCAGTACTTC. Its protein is CASSPRTSGPYEQYF.